This TCR beta chain was captured by sequencing in a study of cytomegalovirus exposure and HLA in healthy donors. The CDR3 spans 14 residues. V dropped 0 bases and J dropped 6 bases, with 12 bases sitting between them. CDR1 is SGHTA and CDR2 is FQGNSA in the germline V gene. PCR amplification relied on 60 Vbeta primers (plus 13 Jbeta primers). Clones were read by immunoSEQ multiplex PCR, and TCRdb kept only the in-frame ones, dropping some. The sample has more than 150,000 clones, about 75% seen once; the top ten hold more than 12%. This sequence originates from a man aged 50-59 years in good health and CMV-seropositive. Material: PBMCs. This chain uses TRBV7-2 with TRBJ2-7; D is unresolved. CDR3 bases: TGTGCCAGCAGCTTAGCGCCTCAGGTTCCCGAGCAGTACTTC. Its translation is CASSLAPQVPEQYF.